Presented here are 20 T cell receptor beta chains from one specimen sequenced in a study of blood T cell repertoires in COVID-19. Some clones are missing from TCRdb's copy, which holds only in-frame ones; the method was immunoSEQ multiplex PCR. The table has about 19,000 clones, roughly 90% seen once. The sample taken for sequencing was peripheral blood. These TCRs come from a human donor in a cohort sampled during active COVID-19.

The chain links TRBV30 to TRBJ1-4; TRBD1 matches 7 bases. The CDR3 covers 13 residues. J was trimmed by 6 bases and V by 7 bases; bases with no gene match: 8. In germline, CDR1 is GTSNPN, CDR2 SVGIG (reference sequence). The CDR3: CAFSTGYHEKLFF. The CDR3 DNA follows: TGTGCCTTCTCGACAGGGTATCATGAAAAACTGTTTTTT.

This clone has a single count. The genes are TRBV2 and TRBJ1-4; 7 bases are a match to TRBD1. Germline assignment: CDR1 SNHLY and CDR2 FYNNEI. The V gene end was trimmed by 7 bases and the J gene end by 5 bases; junction bases not matched to a gene: 4. CDR3 length equals 13 residues. CDR3 bases: TGTGCCAGCACGGGACAGAACAATGAAAAACTGTTTTTT. Translated: CASTGQNNEKLFF.

The chain links TRBV5-4 to TRBJ2-1, with 15 positions matching TRBD2. The germline gives CDR1 SGHNT, CDR2 YYREEE (reference sequence). Trimming cost V 3 bases and J 7 bases; bases outside gene matches: 8. The CDR3 loop spans 17 amino acids. The DNA of the CDR3 is TGTGCCAGCAGCTCCGGACTAGCGGGGGGGCAAGGTAATGAGCAGTTCTTC. This sequence encodes CASSSGLAGGQGNEQFF. Based on the CDR3 plus reference TRBV5-4 and TRBJ2-1, the full variable domain is ETGVTQSPTHLIKTRGQQVTLRCSSQSGHNTVSWYQQALGQGPQFIFQYYREEENGRGNFPPRFSGLQFPNYSSELNVNALELDDSALYLCASSSGLAGGQGNEQFFGPGTRLTVL.

This rearrangement joins TRBV6-2 or TRBV6-3 to TRBJ1-5; D remains ambiguous. The CDR3 loop spans 15 amino acids. Germline V gene data show CDR1 as MNHEY and CDR2 as SVGEGT. The ends were cut back, 2 bases at V and 0 bases at J, with 8 bases in the middle. CDR3 bases: TGTGCCAGCAGTTACGAACAGTATAGCAATCAGCCCCAGCATTTT. It encodes CASSYEQYSNQPQHF.

The chain carries TRBV4-1 and TRBJ2-7; possible D gene TRBD1, 6 bases. Germline V gives CDR1 MGHRA, CDR2 YSYEKL. The CDR3 loop spans 15 amino acids. Trimming shortened V by 0 bases and J by 0 bases, and 9 bases separated the two germline ends. In DNA form, the CDR3 reads TGCGCCAGCAGCCAAGAGCAGGGGCGCTCCTACGAGCAGTACTTC. Translation: CASSQEQGRSYEQYF.

The J gene is TRBJ2-5, the V gene TRBV11-2; 8 bases are a match to TRBD1. CDR1 SGHAT and CDR2 FQNNGV come from the germline V gene. The CDR3 has 17 amino acids. Trimming cost V 6 bases and J 5 bases; bases outside gene matches: 17. The CDR3 DNA is TGTGCCAGCAGACATTTCTCAGGACAGGGTCTGAGGGAGACCCAGTACTTC. Protein product: CASRHFSGQGLRETQYF.

The chain combines TRBV5-6 with TRBJ2-7, with TRBD2 identical over 9 bases. Germline V gives CDR1 SGHDT, CDR2 YYEEEE. This CDR3 spans 16 amino acids. The V and J ends lost 3 bases and 3 bases, in that order; junction bases with no gene match: 10. For the CDR3, the DNA is TGTGCCAGCAGCTCTACCAGGGGACTAGCAAGCTACGAGCAGTACTTC. The encoded protein is CASSSTRGLASYEQYF.

This clone has only one observation. In DNA form, the CDR3 reads TGTGCCAGCAGTTTGCAGGGGGCTACTACCCAGTACTTC. Translated, it gives CASSLQGATTQYF. The V gene is TRBV12-3 or TRBV12-4, the J gene TRBJ2-5; 8 bases fit TRBD1. The V and J ends lost 3 bases and 8 bases, in that order; junction bases with no gene match: 5. The CDR3 consists of 13 residues.

This rearrangement joins TRBV9 to TRBJ2-2, with a possible D match to TRBD1 (6 bases). Germline CDR1 SGDLS, CDR2 YYNGEE. Trimming took 5 bases from V and 5 from J, leaving 13 bases between them. CDR3 length equals 14 residues. CDR3 in DNA: TGTGCCAGCAGGCCAAAAACAGGGACCGGGGAGCTGTTTTTT. Its translation: CASRPKTGTGELFF. Complete variable domain (other parts from reference TRBV9 and TRBJ2-2): DSGVTQTPKHLITATGQRVTLRCSPRSGDLSVYWYQQSLDQGLQFLIQYYNGEERAKGNILERFSAQQFPDLHSELNLSSLELGDSALYFCASRPKTGTGELFFGEGSRLTVL.

The V gene is TRBV7-9, the J gene TRBJ1-1; maybe TRBD1 (6 bases). Trimming stripped 5 bases from V and 11 bases from J, with 18 bases between. The V gene's germline CDR1 is SEHNR and CDR2 FQNEAQ (reference sequence). The CDR3 runs 13 residues. The CDR3 loop reads CASSPGQPLVAFF. DNA of the CDR3: TGTGCCAGCAGCCCTGGACAGCCACTGGTTGCTTTCTTT.

The CDR3 region is CASSVGTLRQETQYF. The CDR3 DNA is TGTGCCAGCAGCGTCGGGACACTCCGCCAAGAGACCCAGTACTTC. The chain employs TRBV9 and TRBJ2-5, with D maybe TRBD1 (6 bases). Germline values: CDR1 SGDLS, CDR2 YYNGEE. The CDR3 extends over 15 amino acids. Trimming removed 2 bases at V and 1 base at J, with 12 bases between.

The rearrangement joins TRBV19 to TRBJ1-5; 7 bases are shared with TRBD1. Germline lookup yields CDR1 LNHDA and CDR2 SQIVND (reference sequence). Losses at the gene ends were 3 bases for V and 0 bases for J; bases not matched to a gene: 8. This CDR3 has 17 residues. Here the CDR3 DNA reads TGTGCCAGTAGTATTTCGGACAGGAGATATAGCAATCAGCCCCAGCATTTT. Amino acid sequence: CASSISDRRYSNQPQHF.

This rearrangement joins TRBV2 to TRBJ1-1; D is perhaps TRBD1 (6 bases). The V end lost 7 bases, the J end lost 6 bases, and 15 bases lay between the germline ends. CDR1 SNHLY and CDR2 FYNNEI come from the germline V gene. The CDR3 has 13 amino acids. The CDR3 is CASILRGASEAFF. The CDR3 nucleotides read TGTGCCAGCATACTCCGGGGGGCCTCTGAAGCTTTCTTT. The entire variable domain, with the rest obtained from reference TRBV2 and TRBJ1-1, is as follows: EPEVTQTPSHQVTQMGQEVILRCVPISNHLYFYWYRQILGQKVEFLVSFYNNEISEKSEIFDDQFSVERPDGSNFTLKIRSTKLEDSAMYFCASILRGASEAFFGQGTRLTVV.

The rearrangement joins TRBV7-9 to TRBJ2-7, with 12 bases aligning to TRBD1. The CDR3 sequence is 15 residues long. Germline trimming cut 1 base from V and 6 bases from J; bases unmatched to any gene: 4. Germline V CDR1 and CDR2: SEHNR, FQNEAQ (reference sequence). CDR3 DNA: TGTGCCAGCAGCTTAGAAGGGACAGGGGGCGTCGAGCAGTACTTC. It encodes CASSLEGTGGVEQYF.

This chain joins TRBV27 and TRBJ2-4; possible D gene TRBD1, 5 bases. The V gene's germline CDR1 is MNHEY and CDR2 SMNVEV (reference sequence). V lost 0 bases and J lost 5, with 5 bases in between. This CDR3 region has 13 residues. The DNA of the CDR3 is TGTGCCAGCAGTTTATCAGGGGAAAACATTCAGTACTTC. Protein: CASSLSGENIQYF.

This sequence joins TRBV5-6 and TRBJ2-3; the match to TRBD2 covers 8 bases. Germline CDR1 is SGHDT and CDR2 is YYEEEE. V was pared by 4 bases and J by 2 bases, with 9 bases of the junction left unmatched. CDR3 size: 16 residues. CDR3 DNA: TGTGCCAGCAGCAGAGCTAGCGGGCTTACCACAGATACGCAGTATTTT. Protein: CASSRASGLTTDTQYF.

The V call is TRBV5-1, the J call TRBJ2-7; TRBD1 matches at 7 bases. Germline lookup yields CDR1 SGHRS and CDR2 YFSETQ. CDR3 size: 16 residues. Trimming at V came to 7 bases and at J to 5 bases, leaving 18 bases not matched to a gene. This CDR3 reads CASAVPTTGSVHEQYF. The CDR3 DNA reads TGCGCCAGCGCAGTCCCGACGACAGGGAGCGTCCACGAGCAGTACTTC.

The rearrangement joins TRBV5-1 to TRBJ2-5; tentative D call: TRBD1 (6 bases). CDR3 length: 15 amino acids. Trimming pared 4 bases from V and 1 base from J, leaving 14 bases between. CDR1 and CDR2 (germline): SGHRS, YFSETQ. The CDR3 sequence is CASSPHQGSQETQYF. As DNA, the CDR3 is TGCGCCAGCAGCCCCCACCAGGGGAGCCAAGAGACCCAGTACTTC.

This clone showed up just once. V and J are TRBV5-1 and TRBJ2-3, with a tentative D call TRBD2 (5 bases). Looked up from germline, CDR1 is SGHRS and CDR2 is YFSETQ. V lost 3 bases, J lost 1 base, and 6 bases lay in between. There are 13 residues in the CDR3. CDR3 amino acids: CASSSGGTDTQYF. The DNA for the CDR3 is TGCGCCAGCAGCTCCGGGGGCACAGATACGCAGTATTTT.

The chain is built from TRBV25-1 and TRBJ1-3, with a weak D call TRBD1 (5 bases). The V gene's germline CDR1 is MGHDK and CDR2 SYGVNS. The V and J ends lost 6 bases and 6 bases respectively, with 18 bases between them. This CDR3 is built from 15 residues. CDR3 amino acids: CASSAANGGLNTIYF. The DNA of the CDR3 is TGTGCCAGCAGCGCCGCGAACGGGGGATTAAACACCATATATTTT.